What follows are 21 T cell receptor beta chains derived from one specimen sequenced in a study of B cell selection in AIRE deficiency (dated by TCRdb to between 2018 and 2021). Regulatory T cells were sorted as CD4+CD25hiCD127low/negative cells. The library was obtained by the immunoSEQ multiplex PCR assay. Not all clones reach the TCRdb copy of this immuneACCESS table, which keeps in-frame sequences only. Checked studies attribute under half of the gap to unresolved V genes and leave the rest unexplained. In all, the sample holds roughly 18,000 clones, and approximately 94% of those were seen once. 0.89% of the sample goes to the ten largest clones. The sample taken for sequencing was CD4+CD25+ Tregs sorted from PBMCs. These receptors were taken from a human donor in good health.

The chain links TRBV5-1 to TRBJ1-4, with 9 bases fitting TRBD1. This CDR3 is built from 17 residues. V was clipped by 6 bases and J by 7 bases; unmatched bases: 16. Germline assignment: CDR1 SGHRS and CDR2 YFSETQ. The CDR3 DNA follows: TGCGCCAGCACCCCCTATCTTCCGGGACAGGGCACTGAAAAACTGTTTTTT. Amino acid sequence: CASTPYLPGQGTEKLFF.

V and J are TRBV7-2 and TRBJ2-7; D is perhaps TRBD1 or TRBD2 (5 bases each). With 3 bases removed from V and 4 bases from J, the gap between germline ends came to 13 bases. The germline V gene has CDR1 SGHTA and CDR2 FQGNSA. The CDR3 loop spans 14 amino acids. DNA of the CDR3: TGTGCCAGCAGCTTTACGGGACCCGGATACGAGCAGTACTTC. This sequence encodes CASSFTGPGYEQYF.

V usage is TRBV6-6 and J usage is TRBJ1-1; TRBD1 is a possible D gene (5 bases). The CDR3 spans 12 residues. Trimming shortened V by 4 bases and J by 4 bases, and 7 bases separated the two germline ends. Per germline, CDR1 MNHNY and CDR2 SVGAGI (reference sequence). In DNA, the CDR3 is TGTGCCAGCAGTTCGGGACTCACTGAAGCTTTCTTT. It encodes CASSSGLTEAFF.

This clone has only one observation. J is TRBJ2-1 and V is TRBV2, with D unresolved. Per the germline V gene, CDR1 is SNHLY and CDR2 is FYNNEI. The CDR3 sequence is 12 residues long. CDR3 nucleotide sequence: TGTGCTCGACGGGTCAGCTTCAATGAGCAGTTCTTC. Protein sequence: CARRVSFNEQFF.

This rearrangement joins TRBV5-1 to TRBJ2-1, with TRBD2 matching over 9 bases. The V segment lost 2 bases and the J segment 6 bases; nucleotides outside the gene matches: 3. This CDR3 spans 14 amino acids. The germline V gene has CDR1 SGHRS and CDR2 YFSETQ. The DNA of the CDR3 is TGCGCCAGCAGCTTTAATAGCGGGGGCAATGAGCAGTTCTTC. Its protein is CASSFNSGGNEQFF.

This clone appeared once. V usage is TRBV29-1 and J usage is TRBJ2-3, with TRBD2 as a possible D gene (6 bases). With 7 bases removed from V and 0 bases from J, the gap between germline ends came to 14 bases. The CDR3 contains 14 residues. From germline, CDR1 is SQVTM and CDR2 ANQGSEA. As DNA, the CDR3 is TGCAGCGCCTCGGGAGTAACTAGCACAGATACGCAGTATTTT. Its protein is CSASGVTSTDTQYF.

J is TRBJ2-7 and V is TRBV4-2; D may be TRBD2 (6 bases). The CDR3 sequence is 12 residues long. The germline CDR1 and CDR2 sequences are LGHNA and YNFKEQ. Trimming left V 5 bases short and J 4 bases short, with 9 bases between. This chain's CDR3 is CASSLAGYEQYF. The CDR3 DNA sequence: TGTGCCAGCAGCTTGGCGGGGTACGAGCAGTACTTC.

V gene TRBV7-9 combines with J gene TRBJ1-1; D call uncertain. The CDR3 loop spans 15 amino acids. Trimming cost V 1 base and J 4 bases, with 13 bases left between them. CDR1 and CDR2 (germline): SEHNR, FQNEAQ (reference sequence). The CDR3 protein is CASSLVEGAGTEAFF. The CDR3 region has the DNA TGTGCCAGCAGCTTAGTAGAGGGCGCCGGCACTGAAGCTTTCTTT.

This clone was detected only a few times. The gene calls are TRBV6-1 and TRBJ1-2; D is possibly TRBD1 (5 bases). With 1 base removed from V and 6 bases from J, the gap between germline ends came to 9 bases. The length of the CDR3 is 13 residues. Germline CDR1 and CDR2: MNHNS and SASEGT. This chain's CDR3 is CASSEGGGNGYTF. CDR3 sequence (DNA): TGTGCCAGCAGTGAAGGGGGGGGGAATGGCTACACCTTC.

The V and J genes are TRBV10-3 and TRBJ1-1; 7 positions agree with TRBD1. Per the germline V gene, CDR1 is ENHRY and CDR2 is SYGVKD. The junction had 15 bases not matched to a gene; V was cut back by 10 bases and J by 4 bases. CDR3 length: 15 residues. The CDR3 DNA is TGTGCCACCACCGGGGGTGGAGGGGGCTTCACTGAAGCTTTCTTT. It translates to CATTGGGGGFTEAFF.

This clone has more than one count but fewer than ten. V and J are TRBV13 and TRBJ2-2, with a weak D call TRBD2 (5 bases). The CDR3 sequence is 13 residues long. Germline assignment: CDR1 PRHDT and CDR2 FYEKMQ (reference sequence). With 5 bases removed from V and 10 bases from J, the gap between germline ends came to 14 bases. CDR3 in amino acids: CASSQWGAEELFF. DNA for the CDR3: TGTGCCAGCAGCCAGTGGGGAGCCGAGGAGCTGTTTTTT.

The chain joins TRBV5-4 to TRBJ2-7, with 7 bases fitting TRBD1. V shed 4 bases, J shed 3 bases, and the junction held 13 bases outside the gene matches. The CDR3 runs 16 residues. Germline V lookup: CDR1 SGHNT, CDR2 YYREEE (reference sequence). CDR3 sequence reads: CASSQYFRDSSYEQYF. CDR3 DNA: TGTGCCAGCAGCCAGTACTTCCGGGACAGCAGCTACGAGCAGTACTTC.

This chain connects TRBV5-1 to TRBJ1-2, with a possible D match to TRBD1 (6 bases). Germline values: CDR1 SGHRS, CDR2 YFSETQ. V lost 2 bases and J 2 bases, leaving 10 bases between the germline ends. The CDR3 runs 14 residues. CDR3 bases: TGCGCCAGCAGCTTCGGGACAAGGAACTATGGCTACACCTTC. Its translation: CASSFGTRNYGYTF.

The chain employs TRBV6-1 and TRBJ2-5; 7 nucleotides match TRBD1. The V segment lost 4 bases and the J segment 2 bases; nucleotides outside the gene matches: 10. This CDR3 has 16 amino acids. The V gene's germline CDR1 is MNHNS and CDR2 SASEGT. Written as DNA, the CDR3 is TGTGCCAGCAGTGGCGACAGGGCTACACTACAAGAGACCCAGTACTTC. Protein: CASSGDRATLQETQYF.

This sequence joins TRBV6-1 and TRBJ2-1, with 7 positions matching TRBD2. V trimming: 2 bases; J trimming: 4 bases; junction bases outside the gene matches: 11. The CDR3 covers 17 residues. Germline values: CDR1 MNHNS, CDR2 SASEGT. The CDR3 sequence: CASSERLRPGGYNEQFF. CDR3 nucleotide sequence: TGTGCCAGCAGTGAAAGGTTGCGGCCGGGAGGTTACAATGAGCAGTTCTTC.

The genes are TRBV10-3 and TRBJ2-1; the match to TRBD1 covers 9 bases. V gave up 8 bases and J gave up 2 bases; unmatched junction bases: 10. This CDR3 spans 16 amino acids. Germline V gene lookup returns CDR1 ENHRY and CDR2 SYGVKD. This CDR3 reads CAIGGGTGRTYNEQFF. CDR3 nucleotides: TGTGCCATCGGGGGGGGGACAGGGAGGACCTACAATGAGCAGTTCTTC.

This clone was found once. CDR3 DNA sequence: TGTGCCAGCAGCGCTAGCGGGAGTTCCTACAATGAGCAGTTCTTC. Protein sequence: CASSASGSSYNEQFF. The chain couples TRBV11-3 to TRBJ2-1, with 10 bases lining up with TRBD2. Germline V CDR1 and CDR2: SGHNT, YENEEA. Trimming removed 5 bases from V and 1 base from J; junction bases left unmatched: 2. The CDR3 length is 15 residues. Supplemented by reference TRBV11-3 and TRBJ2-1, the full variable domain reads EAGVVQSPRYKIIEKKQPVAFWCNPISGHNTLYWYLQNLGQGPELLIRYENEEAVDDSQLPKDRFSAERLKGVDSTLKIQPAELGDSAVYLCASSASGSSYNEQFFGPGTRLTVL.

This clone was picked up a small number of times. This chain uses TRBV28 with TRBJ2-1; no clear D gene. Germline V gene lookup returns CDR1 MDHEN and CDR2 SYDVKM. Trimming removed 7 bases at V and 6 bases at J, with 22 bases between. The CDR3 is 16 amino acids. CDR3 nucleotides: TGTGCCAGCACCTCACCCCAAGGGTGGCCTCCCAATGAGCAGTTCTTC. Its protein product is CASTSPQGWPPNEQFF. The full variable domain, completed using reference TRBV28 and TRBJ2-1, is DVKVTQSSRYLVKRTGEKVFLECVQDMDHENMFWYRQDPGLGLRLIYFSYDVKMKEKGDIPEGYSVSREKKERFSLILESASTNQTSMYLCASTSPQGWPPNEQFFGPGTRLTVL.

The chain uses TRBV4-1 and TRBJ2-3; D remains ambiguous. The germline V gene has CDR1 MGHRA and CDR2 YSYEKL. The V end was cut by 1 base, the J end by 2 bases, with 13 bases between. The CDR3 extends over 16 amino acids. CDR3 DNA: TGCGCCAGCAGCCAAGGTTTGAACGCCGCCACAGATACGCAGTATTTT. This codes for CASSQGLNAATDTQYF.

This chain links TRBV28 with TRBJ1-1, with 7 bases aligning to TRBD1. Germline trimming cut 4 bases from V and 0 bases from J; bases unmatched to any gene: 5. From germline, CDR1 is MDHEN and CDR2 SYDVKM. The CDR3 is 15 residues long. The CDR3 here is CASSYPGTVNTEAFF. CDR3 sequence (DNA): TGTGCCAGCAGTTACCCCGGGACAGTGAACACTGAAGCTTTCTTT. The full variable domain, its missing parts supplied by reference TRBV28 and TRBJ1-1, is DVKVTQSSRYLVKRTGEKVFLECVQDMDHENMFWYRQDPGLGLRLIYFSYDVKMKEKGDIPEGYSVSREKKERFSLILESASTNQTSMYLCASSYPGTVNTEAFFGQGTRLTVV.

V and J are TRBV15 and TRBJ1-4, with D unresolved. The CDR3 is made up of 14 amino acids. The ends were cut back, 5 bases at V and 10 bases at J, with 17 bases in the middle. Germline CDR1 reads LNHNV; CDR2 reads YYDKDF (reference sequence). The chain's CDR3 is CATSLPGVQLKLFF. Here the CDR3 DNA reads TGTGCCACCAGCTTGCCGGGAGTTCAATTAAAACTGTTTTTT.